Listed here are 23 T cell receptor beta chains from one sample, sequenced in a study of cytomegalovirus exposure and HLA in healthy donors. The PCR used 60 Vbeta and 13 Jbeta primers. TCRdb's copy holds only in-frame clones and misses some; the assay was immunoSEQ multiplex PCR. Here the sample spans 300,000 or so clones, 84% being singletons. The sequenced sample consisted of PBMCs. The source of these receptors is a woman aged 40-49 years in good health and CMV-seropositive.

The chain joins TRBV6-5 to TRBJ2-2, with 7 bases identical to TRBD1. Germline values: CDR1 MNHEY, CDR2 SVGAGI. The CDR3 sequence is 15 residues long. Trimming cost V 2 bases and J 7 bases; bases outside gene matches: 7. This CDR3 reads CASSYTTGLGGELFF. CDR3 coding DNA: TGTGCCAGCAGTTACACGACAGGGTTGGGCGGGGAGCTGTTTTTT.

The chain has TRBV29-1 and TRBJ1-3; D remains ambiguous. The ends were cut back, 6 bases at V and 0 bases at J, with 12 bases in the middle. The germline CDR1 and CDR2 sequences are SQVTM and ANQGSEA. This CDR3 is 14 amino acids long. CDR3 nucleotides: TGCAGCGTCCAATTACAGAACTCTGGAAACACCATATATTTT. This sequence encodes CSVQLQNSGNTIYF.

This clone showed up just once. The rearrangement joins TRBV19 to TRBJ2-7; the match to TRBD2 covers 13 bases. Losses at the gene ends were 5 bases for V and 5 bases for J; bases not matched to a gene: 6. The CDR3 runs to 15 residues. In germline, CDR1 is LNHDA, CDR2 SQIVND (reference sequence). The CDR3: CASSWTSGSINEQYF. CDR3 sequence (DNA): TGTGCCAGTAGTTGGACTAGCGGGAGTATCAACGAGCAGTACTTC.

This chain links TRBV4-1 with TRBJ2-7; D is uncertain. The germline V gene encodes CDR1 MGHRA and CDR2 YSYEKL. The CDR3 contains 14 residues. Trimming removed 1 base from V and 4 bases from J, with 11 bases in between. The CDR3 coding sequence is TGCGCCAGCAGCCAAGGGGCCTACCAATACGAGCAGTACTTC. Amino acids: CASSQGAYQYEQYF.

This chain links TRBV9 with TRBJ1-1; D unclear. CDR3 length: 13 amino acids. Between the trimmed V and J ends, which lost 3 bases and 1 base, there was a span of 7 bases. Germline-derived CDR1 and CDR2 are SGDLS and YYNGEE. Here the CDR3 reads CASSAGENTEAFF. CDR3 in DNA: TGTGCCAGCAGCGCCGGAGAGAACACTGAAGCTTTCTTT.

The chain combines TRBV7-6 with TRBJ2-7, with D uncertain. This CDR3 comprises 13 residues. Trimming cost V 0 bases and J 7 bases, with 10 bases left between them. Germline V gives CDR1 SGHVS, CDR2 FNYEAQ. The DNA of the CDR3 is TGTGCCAGCAGCTTAGCCCAGGCTGATGAGCAGTACTTC. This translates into CASSLAQADEQYF.

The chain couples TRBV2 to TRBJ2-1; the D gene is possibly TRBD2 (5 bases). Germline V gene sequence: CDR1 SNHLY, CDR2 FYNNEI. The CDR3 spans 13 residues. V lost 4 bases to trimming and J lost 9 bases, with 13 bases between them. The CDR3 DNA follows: TGTGCCAGCAGTGGGTTGGAGGTCGGTGAGCAGTTCTTC. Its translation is CASSGLEVGEQFF. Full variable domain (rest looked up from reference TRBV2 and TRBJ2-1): EPEVTQTPSHQVTQMGQEVILRCVPISNHLYFYWYRQILGQKVEFLVSFYNNEISEKSEIFDDQFSVERPDGSNFTLKIRSTKLEDSAMYFCASSGLEVGEQFFGPGTRLTVL.

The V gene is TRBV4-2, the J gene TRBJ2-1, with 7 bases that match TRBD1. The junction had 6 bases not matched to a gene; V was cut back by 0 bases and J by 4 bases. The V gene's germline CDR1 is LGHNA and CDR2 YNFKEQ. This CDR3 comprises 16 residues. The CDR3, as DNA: TGTGCCAGCAGCCAAGACTGGCCAGGGGGATACAATGAGCAGTTCTTC. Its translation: CASSQDWPGGYNEQFF.

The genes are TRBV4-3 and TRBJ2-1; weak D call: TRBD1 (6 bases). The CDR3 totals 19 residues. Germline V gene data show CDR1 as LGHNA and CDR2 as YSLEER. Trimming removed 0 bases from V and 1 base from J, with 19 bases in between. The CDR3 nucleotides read TGCGCCAGCAGCCAAGAGTCCGCTTTGGGGACACCGTCCTACAATGAGCAGTTCTTC. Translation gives CASSQESALGTPSYNEQFF.

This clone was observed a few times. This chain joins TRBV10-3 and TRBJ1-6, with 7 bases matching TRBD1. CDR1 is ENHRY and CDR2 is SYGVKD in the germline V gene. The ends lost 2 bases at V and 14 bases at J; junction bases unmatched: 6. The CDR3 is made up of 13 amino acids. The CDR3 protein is CAISEGTDVTLHF. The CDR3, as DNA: TGTGCCATCAGTGAGGGGACAGACGTCACCCTCCACTTT.

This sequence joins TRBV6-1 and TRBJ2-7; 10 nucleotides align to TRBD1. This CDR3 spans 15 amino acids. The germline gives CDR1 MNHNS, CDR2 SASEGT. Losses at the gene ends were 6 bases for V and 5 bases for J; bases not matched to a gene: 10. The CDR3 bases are TGTGCCAGCAGCCAACAAGGGACAGGGGACCACGAGCAGTACTTC. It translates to CASSQQGTGDHEQYF.

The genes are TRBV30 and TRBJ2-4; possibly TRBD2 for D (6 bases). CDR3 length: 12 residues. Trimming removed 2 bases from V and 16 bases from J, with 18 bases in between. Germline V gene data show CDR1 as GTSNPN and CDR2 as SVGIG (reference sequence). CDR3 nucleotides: TGTGCCTGGAGTATAGCCGGGACTGGTTCATACTTC. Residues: CAWSIAGTGSYF.

For the CDR3, the DNA is TGTGCCAGCAGTGAGGTGAGGATGTATGGCTACACCTTC. Protein: CASSEVRMYGYTF. The chain combines TRBV2 with TRBJ1-2; D not resolved. Looked up from germline, CDR1 is SNHLY and CDR2 is FYNNEI. V dropped 3 bases and J dropped 5 bases, with 10 bases sitting between them. This CDR3 has 13 residues.

CDR3 residues: CAWTYTDTQYF. Here the CDR3 DNA reads TGTGCCTGGACGTACACAGATACGCAGTATTTT. The V call is TRBV30, the J call TRBJ2-3; D gene uncertain. The V and J ends lost 4 bases and 2 bases respectively, with 4 bases between them. Germline CDR1 GTSNPN, CDR2 SVGIG (reference sequence). The CDR3 totals 11 residues.

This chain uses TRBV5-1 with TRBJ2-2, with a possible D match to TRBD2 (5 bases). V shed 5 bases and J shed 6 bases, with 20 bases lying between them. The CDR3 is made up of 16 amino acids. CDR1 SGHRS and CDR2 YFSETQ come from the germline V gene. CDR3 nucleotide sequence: TGCGCCAGCAGACCCCTCCCGGGGAACGGGGCCGGGGAGCTGTTTTTT. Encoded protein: CASRPLPGNGAGELFF.

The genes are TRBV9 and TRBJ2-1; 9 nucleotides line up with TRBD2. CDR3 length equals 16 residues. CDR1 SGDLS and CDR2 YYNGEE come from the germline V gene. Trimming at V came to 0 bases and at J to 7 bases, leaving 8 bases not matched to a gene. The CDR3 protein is CASSVGSSGRTNEQFF. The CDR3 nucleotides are TGTGCCAGCAGCGTAGGCAGTAGCGGGAGAACTAATGAGCAGTTCTTC.

The CDR3 is CASSPAGRWGDTQYF. CDR3 coding DNA: TGTGCCAGCAGCCCAGCGGGTAGGTGGGGGGATACGCAGTATTTT. This chain uses TRBV9 with TRBJ2-3, with a tentative D call TRBD2 (6 bases). Germline loops: CDR1 SGDLS, CDR2 YYNGEE. Trimming stripped 4 bases from V and 6 bases from J, with 18 bases between. The CDR3 spans 15 residues.

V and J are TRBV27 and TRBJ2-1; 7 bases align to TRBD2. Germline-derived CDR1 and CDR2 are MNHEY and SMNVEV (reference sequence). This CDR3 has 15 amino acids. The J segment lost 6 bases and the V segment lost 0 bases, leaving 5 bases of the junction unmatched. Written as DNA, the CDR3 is TGTGCCAGCAGTTTATCGGCTAGCGGAGGCAATGAGCAGTTCTTC. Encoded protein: CASSLSASGGNEQFF.

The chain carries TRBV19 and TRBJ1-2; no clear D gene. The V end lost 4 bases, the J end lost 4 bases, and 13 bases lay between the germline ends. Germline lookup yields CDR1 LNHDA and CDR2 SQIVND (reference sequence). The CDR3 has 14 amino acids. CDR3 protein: CASSRTNSVYGYTF. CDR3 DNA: TGTGCCAGTAGTAGAACAAACAGTGTCTATGGCTACACCTTC.

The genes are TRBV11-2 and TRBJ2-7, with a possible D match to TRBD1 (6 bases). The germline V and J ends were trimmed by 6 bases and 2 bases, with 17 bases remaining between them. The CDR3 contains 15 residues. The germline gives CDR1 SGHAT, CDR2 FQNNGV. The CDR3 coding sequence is TGTGCCAGCAGACTTGGGACAAACAATGCCTACGAGCAGTACTTC. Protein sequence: CASRLGTNNAYEQYF.

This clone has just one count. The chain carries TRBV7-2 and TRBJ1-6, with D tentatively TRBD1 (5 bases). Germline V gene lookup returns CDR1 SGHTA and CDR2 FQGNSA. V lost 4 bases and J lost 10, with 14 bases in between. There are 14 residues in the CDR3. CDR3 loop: CASSSAGPGSPLHF. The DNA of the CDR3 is TGTGCCAGCAGCTCCGCCGGCCCAGGGTCACCCCTCCACTTT.

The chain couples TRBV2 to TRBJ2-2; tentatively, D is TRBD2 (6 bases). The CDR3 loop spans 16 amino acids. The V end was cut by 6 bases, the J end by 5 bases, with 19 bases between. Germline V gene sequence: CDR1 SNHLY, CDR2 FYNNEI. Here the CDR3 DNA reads TGTGCCAGCAGCTTTGAGCGGGCAATAATTACCGGGGAGCTGTTTTTT. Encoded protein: CASSFERAIITGELFF.

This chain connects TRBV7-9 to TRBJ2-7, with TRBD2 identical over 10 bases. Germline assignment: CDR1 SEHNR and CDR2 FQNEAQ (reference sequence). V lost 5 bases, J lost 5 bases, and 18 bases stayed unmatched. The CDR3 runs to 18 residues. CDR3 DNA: TGTGCCAGCAGCCCAGGGTGGCGGGGGCGGCTAGCGGGAGACGAGCAGTACTTC. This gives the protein CASSPGWRGRLAGDEQYF.